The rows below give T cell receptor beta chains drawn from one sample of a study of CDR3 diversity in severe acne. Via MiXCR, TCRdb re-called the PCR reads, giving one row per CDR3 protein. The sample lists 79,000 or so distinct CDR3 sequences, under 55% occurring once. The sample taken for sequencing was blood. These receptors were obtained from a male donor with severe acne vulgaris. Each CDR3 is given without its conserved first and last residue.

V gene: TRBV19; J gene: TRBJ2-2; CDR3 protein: AGSTPGLNTGELF
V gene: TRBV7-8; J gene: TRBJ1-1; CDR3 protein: ASRQDRGSLTEAF
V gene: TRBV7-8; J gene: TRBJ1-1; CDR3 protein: ASSLVEGVTEAF
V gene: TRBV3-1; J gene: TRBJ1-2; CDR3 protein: ASSPGGDYGYT
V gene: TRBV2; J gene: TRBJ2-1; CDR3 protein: ASSEAPASGSLGEQF
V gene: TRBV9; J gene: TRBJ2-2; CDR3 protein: ASSVSGGPNTGELF
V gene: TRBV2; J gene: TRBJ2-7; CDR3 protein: ASSPSGHTSYEQY
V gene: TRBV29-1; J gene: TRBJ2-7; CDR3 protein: SVEGQGAEYEQY
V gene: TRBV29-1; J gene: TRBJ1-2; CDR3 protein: SVPGQGLGYT
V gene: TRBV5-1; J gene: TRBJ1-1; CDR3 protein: ASSLGQGTTEAF
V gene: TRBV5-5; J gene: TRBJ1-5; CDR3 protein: ASSLQGASNQPQH
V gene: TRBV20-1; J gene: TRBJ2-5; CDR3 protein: SARVGGGTETQY
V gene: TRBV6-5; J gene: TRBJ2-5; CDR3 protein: ASSYSNLQETQY
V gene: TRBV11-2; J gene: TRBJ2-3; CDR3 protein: ASSHRIRAGGTDTQY
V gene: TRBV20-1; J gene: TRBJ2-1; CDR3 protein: SAPLPSGREVDEQF
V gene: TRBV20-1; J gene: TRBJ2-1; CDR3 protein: SAKGLAGGNEQF
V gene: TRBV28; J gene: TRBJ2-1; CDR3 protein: ASDPGQGTYNEQF
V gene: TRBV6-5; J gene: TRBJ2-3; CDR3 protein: ASRRLAGGADTQY
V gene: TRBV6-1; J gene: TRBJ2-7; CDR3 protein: ASSFSYQDRVESYEQY
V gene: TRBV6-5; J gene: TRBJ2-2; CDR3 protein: ASNLGTGTAGELF
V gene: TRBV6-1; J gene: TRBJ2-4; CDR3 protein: ASSEARGNGAKNIQY
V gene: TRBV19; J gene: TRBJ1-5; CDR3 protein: ASSISGEQPQH
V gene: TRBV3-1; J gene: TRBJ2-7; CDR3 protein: ASSLDRTYEQY
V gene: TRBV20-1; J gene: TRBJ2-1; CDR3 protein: SARVTSGNNEQF
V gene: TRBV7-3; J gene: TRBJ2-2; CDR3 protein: ASSPPSGRNTGELF
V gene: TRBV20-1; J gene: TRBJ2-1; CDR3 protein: SAEQGYAYNEQF
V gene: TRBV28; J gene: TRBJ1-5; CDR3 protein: ASSLPPRDNYSNQPQH
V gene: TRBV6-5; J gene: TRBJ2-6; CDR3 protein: ASSYGGAGANVLT
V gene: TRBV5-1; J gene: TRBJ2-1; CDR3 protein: ASRIGVNNEQF
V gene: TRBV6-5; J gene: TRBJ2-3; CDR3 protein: ASSTWAGVSDTQY
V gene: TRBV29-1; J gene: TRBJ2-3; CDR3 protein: SVKVGLLGTDTQY
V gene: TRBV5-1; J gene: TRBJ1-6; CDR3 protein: ASSLYILSGTVGSPLH
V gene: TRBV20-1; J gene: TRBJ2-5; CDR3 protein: SVSLLAGEEAQY
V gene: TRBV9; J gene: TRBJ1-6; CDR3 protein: ASSGGGYSPLH
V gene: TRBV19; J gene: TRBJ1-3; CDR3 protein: ASSLGDSGNTIY
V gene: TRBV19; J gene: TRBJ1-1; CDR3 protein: ASTQTANTEAF
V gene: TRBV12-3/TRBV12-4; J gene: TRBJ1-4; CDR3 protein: ASNTGGTGEKLF
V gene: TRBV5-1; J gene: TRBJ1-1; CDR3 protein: PSSPTVATEAL
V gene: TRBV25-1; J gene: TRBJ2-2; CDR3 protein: ASRPGHLNTGELF
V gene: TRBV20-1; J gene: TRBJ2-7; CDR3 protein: SGGTSGIYEQY
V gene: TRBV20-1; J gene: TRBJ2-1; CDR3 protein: SAPGLAGGRYNEQF
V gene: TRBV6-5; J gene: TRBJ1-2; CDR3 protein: ASSYSSGQYGYT
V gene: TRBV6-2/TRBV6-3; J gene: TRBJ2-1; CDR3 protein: ASNPGTSGRANEQF
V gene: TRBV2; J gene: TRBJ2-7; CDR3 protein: ASRWGAGTYEQY
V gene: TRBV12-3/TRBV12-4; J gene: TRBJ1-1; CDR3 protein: ASGSPVPMNTEAF
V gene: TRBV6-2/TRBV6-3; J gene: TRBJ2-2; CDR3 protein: ASLRPLQGRDTGELF
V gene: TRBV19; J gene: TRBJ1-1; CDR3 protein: ASSPRTGNPEAF
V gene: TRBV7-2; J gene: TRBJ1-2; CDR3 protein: ASSSLSGTGSYGYT
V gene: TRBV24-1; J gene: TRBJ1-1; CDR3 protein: ATSRLQGKETEAS
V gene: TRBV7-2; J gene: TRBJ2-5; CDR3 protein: ASSLVTGRGETQY
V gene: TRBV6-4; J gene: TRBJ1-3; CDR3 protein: ASPPFLPDSRRNTIY
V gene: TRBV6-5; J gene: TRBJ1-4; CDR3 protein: ASSWPTGGTLREKLF
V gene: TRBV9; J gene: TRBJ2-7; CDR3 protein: ASSATGPSYEQY
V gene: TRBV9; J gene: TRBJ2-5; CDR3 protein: ASSQGSEAQY
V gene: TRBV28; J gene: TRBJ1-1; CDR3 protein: ASSLPRQGSPFHSTEAF